Below, one T cell receptor (beta chain) is given with its context. Its target is unknown. The sample belongs to a study of T cell responses to AZD1222 COVID-19 vaccine. Per germline, CDR1 MDHEN and CDR2 SYDVKM. V was trimmed by 4 bases and J by 3 bases, leaving 4 bases between them. CDR3 length: 11 residues. Broader study findings: Among vaccine-associated CD4 TCRs, coverage spanned spike, with dominance at 160-218 and 743-854. Clonal diversity was possibly underestimated, and the donors were mostly white British, with more females.

Assay used: immunoSEQ multiplex PCR; TCRdb lists only in-frame clones, some missing. Here the sample spans 140,000 to 150,000 clones, 85% to 95% being singletons. The rearrangement uses TRBV28 and TRBJ2-7, with no clear D. The sequence came from an adult who had recovered from COVID-19. The sequenced sample was peripheral blood, obtained after recovery from COVID-19. The chain's CDR3 is CASSSNYEQYF. Here the CDR3 DNA reads TGTGCCAGCAGTTCGAACTACGAGCAGTACTTC.